This TCR beta chain was documented in a study of persistence of HIV-infected CD4 T cells. Sequencing used immunoSEQ version 4 in survey mode. Assay used: immunoSEQ multiplex PCR; TCRdb lists only in-frame clones, some missing. The data hold about 16,000 clones, with less than 75% observed a single time. For this clone: Antigen: not known.

Stimulation used about 10 ug/mL lysate from CMV-infected fibroblasts. CD4+ T cells upregulating both CD40 ligand and CD69 were sorted as responding cells. The length of the CDR3 is 14 residues. Germline-derived CDR1 and CDR2 are ENHRY and SYGVKD. Trimming stripped 7 bases from V and 4 bases from J, with 14 bases between. This sample comprised CD4+ T cells sorted from PBMCs after approximately 19-hour stimulation, obtained from a patient who received antiretroviral therapy. This clonotype originated in an adult woman with HIV who was CMV-seropositive. The chain combines TRBV10-3 with TRBJ1-3; a weak D match, TRBD1 (6 bases). CDR3 DNA: TGTGCCATCACCGACAAGGGGGTCGGAAACACCATATATTTT. It yields the protein CAITDKGVGNTIYF.